This TCR beta chain stems from a study of cytomegalovirus exposure and HLA in healthy donors. Deletions cut 3 bases from V and 7 bases from J, with 9 bases between. The CDR3 is 11 amino acids. Looked up from germline, CDR1 is DFQATT and CDR2 is SNEGSKA (reference sequence). Study-level findings and limits: In vitro data verified a few CMV-associated chains as specific for CMV antigens. Later work showed greater clonal expansion in HLA-associated TCR beta chains than in equally common others. There were several of the most significant clusters that appeared linked to common viral pathogens in a later analysis. A later analysis showed TCR association rates differing by HLA locus, peaking at DRB1 and lowest at HLA-C.

The PCR had 60 Vbeta and 13 Jbeta primers. Measured with immunoSEQ multiplex PCR; TCRdb has only the in-frame clones, and not every one. The table has about 130,000 clones, roughly 84% seen once. With respect to this clone: The antigen remains unidentified.

Sample: PBMCs. V usage is TRBV20-1 and J usage is TRBJ1-2; D is perhaps TRBD1 (6 bases). The source of this sequence is a man between 45 and 60 years old in good health and CMV-seronegative. The CDR3 nucleotides read TGCAGTGCTAGGAGGGACATTGGCTACACCTTC. Amino acid sequence: CSARRDIGYTF.